These 18 T cell receptor beta chains originate from one sample sequenced in a study of shared clonotypes between healthy human individuals. Measured with immunoSEQ multiplex PCR; TCRdb has only the in-frame clones, and not every one. The sample yields more than 400,000 clones, about 96% seen once. Sample: naive CD4+ T cells sorted from blood. The sample's subset: CD45RA+ positively selected. These receptors originate from a woman in her twenties or thirties in good health.

This chain links TRBV5-1 with TRBJ2-2; 7 bases fit TRBD2. The CDR3 is made up of 17 amino acids. With V trimmed by 4 bases and J by 1 base, 10 bases remained unmatched. The germline V gene has CDR1 SGHRS and CDR2 YFSETQ. CDR3 bases: TGCGCCAGCAGCGGCGGGGGTGGGCTGAAGAACACCGGGGAGCTGTTTTTT. Translated, it gives CASSGGGGLKNTGELFF.

The chain uses TRBV7-9 and TRBJ1-3, with 12 bases matching TRBD1. CDR3 size: 16 residues. Germline V gene lookup returns CDR1 SEHNR and CDR2 FQNEAQ (reference sequence). The trim removed 5 bases at V and 2 bases at J, leaving 4 bases unmatched. CDR3 sequence (DNA): TGTGCCAGCAGCCAGGGACAGGGGGCGGCTGGAAACACCATATATTTT. Translated: CASSQGQGAAGNTIYF.

V is TRBV7-9 and J is TRBJ2-6, with 10 bases aligning to TRBD1. V gave up 5 bases and J gave up 2 bases; unmatched junction bases: 9. Germline assignment: CDR1 SEHNR and CDR2 FQNEAQ (reference sequence). The CDR3 runs 18 residues. CDR3: CASSKATGGGAGANVLTF. Here the CDR3 DNA reads TGTGCCAGCAGCAAAGCGACAGGGGGCGGTGCTGGGGCCAACGTCCTGACTTTC.

This clone occurred once. This sequence joins TRBV6-1 and TRBJ2-7; D tentatively fits TRBD1 or TRBD2 (5 bases each). This CDR3 has 14 residues. Germline V CDR1 and CDR2: MNHNS, SASEGT. Trimming removed 8 bases from V and 0 bases from J, with 14 bases in between. DNA for the CDR3: TGTGCCAGCGATGCCGGGACCCACTCCTACGAGCAGTACTTC. Translation: CASDAGTHSYEQYF.

CDR3 in DNA: TGTGCCAGCTCACCCCAGGGGGCGCCGCAGACCCGGGGCACTGAAGCTTTCTTT. Translating it yields CASSPQGAPQTRGTEAFF. The rearrangement joins TRBV18 to TRBJ1-1, with 8 bases that match TRBD1. This CDR3 is built from 18 residues. Germline-derived CDR1 and CDR2 are KGHSH and LQKENI. J gave up 4 bases and V 3 bases, and 16 bases lay outside the gene matches.

V and J are TRBV6-1 and TRBJ1-5, with D unresolved. Germline V gene data show CDR1 as MNHNS and CDR2 as SASEGT. This CDR3 is built from 13 residues. Deletions cut 3 bases from V and 5 bases from J, with 8 bases between. The CDR3 here is CASSDNLDQPQHF. CDR3 nucleotides: TGTGCCAGCAGTGATAATCTCGATCAGCCCCAGCATTTT.

The J gene is TRBJ2-2, the V gene TRBV11-2; 8 bases line up with TRBD2. The ends lost 5 bases at V and 1 base at J; junction bases unmatched: 12. Germline V lookup: CDR1 SGHAT, CDR2 FQNNGV. The CDR3 is 18 amino acids. In DNA, the CDR3 is TGTGCCAGCAGCCATATAAGACAGCGGGAGAGGAACACCGGGGAGCTGTTTTTT. It is translated as CASSHIRQRERNTGELFF.

The CDR3 spells CATSSQTGIYTEAFF. The CDR3 DNA reads TGTGCCACCAGCAGCCAAACAGGGATATACACTGAAGCTTTCTTT. The chain couples TRBV15 to TRBJ1-1; a weak D match, TRBD1 (6 bases). There are 15 residues in the CDR3. Trimming cost V 3 bases and J 3 bases, with 14 bases left between them. The germline CDR1 and CDR2 sequences are LNHNV and YYDKDF (reference sequence).

As concerns this clone: This specimen includes other DNA sequences encoding the same CDR3. Here the CDR3 reads CASSGQETQYF. For the CDR3, the DNA is TGCGCCAGCAGCGGCCAAGAGACCCAGTACTTC. The gene calls are TRBV5-1 and TRBJ2-5; D not certain. The CDR3 is made up of 11 amino acids. CDR1 and CDR2 from the germline V gene are SGHRS and YFSETQ. V shed 4 bases and J shed 1 base, with 2 bases lying between them.

V is TRBV19 and J is TRBJ2-1; D is tentatively TRBD1 or TRBD2 (5 bases each). The V end was cut by 5 bases, the J end by 0 bases, with 14 bases between. The CDR3 consists of 16 residues. The germline gives CDR1 LNHDA, CDR2 SQIVND (reference sequence). CDR3 nucleotides: TGTGCCAGTAGTCCGCAGGGAGCTCCCTCCTACAATGAGCAGTTCTTC. It is translated as CASSPQGAPSYNEQFF.

J is TRBJ2-2 and V is TRBV5-1; 10 nucleotides line up with TRBD2. Germline loops: CDR1 SGHRS, CDR2 YFSETQ. The CDR3 totals 16 residues. Trimming removed 4 bases from V and 3 bases from J; junction bases left unmatched: 6. The CDR3 DNA is TGCGCCAGCAGCCTGTTTCTAGCGGGGGACACCGGGGAGCTGTTTTTT. As protein: CASSLFLAGDTGELFF. The full variable domain, with the rest looked up from reference TRBV5-1 and TRBJ2-2, is KAGVTQTPRYLIKTRGQQVTLSCSPISGHRSVSWYQQTPGQGLQFLFEYFSETQRNKGNFPGRFSGRQFSNSRSEMNVSTLELGDSALYLCASSLFLAGDTGELFFGEGSRLTVL.

Details on this clone: The identical CDR3 is also encoded by other nucleotide sequences in the sample. V usage is TRBV9 and J usage is TRBJ1-3; D gene unclear. V dropped 2 bases and J dropped 0 bases, with 3 bases sitting between them. Germline V gives CDR1 SGDLS, CDR2 YYNGEE. The length of the CDR3 is 13 residues. This chain's CDR3 is CASSVGSGNTIYF. CDR3 sequence (DNA): TGTGCCAGCAGCGTCGGCTCTGGAAACACCATATATTTT.

This sequence joins TRBV6-6 and TRBJ1-1; D is ambiguous. CDR1 MNHNY and CDR2 SVGAGI come from the germline V gene (reference sequence). The CDR3 loop spans 12 amino acids. V lost 2 bases to trimming and J lost 7 bases, with 8 bases between them. DNA for the CDR3: TGTGCCAGCAGTTACGACCGGAGTGAAGCTTTCTTT. It translates to CASSYDRSEAFF.

The chain combines TRBV6-5 with TRBJ2-5; D uncertain. Germline-derived CDR1 and CDR2 are MNHEY and SVGAGI. The ends were cut back, 0 bases at V and 7 bases at J, with 6 bases in the middle. This CDR3 contains 12 residues. CDR3 amino acids: CASSYSGGTQYF. In nucleotides, the CDR3 is TGTGCCAGCAGTTACTCCGGCGGGACCCAGTACTTC.

The V call is TRBV6-6, the J call TRBJ2-1; maybe TRBD1 (6 bases). CDR1 is MNHNY and CDR2 is SVGAGI in the germline V gene (reference sequence). V lost 10 bases to trimming and J lost 8 bases, with 15 bases between them. The CDR3 consists of 12 residues. The chain's CDR3 is CATNRETDEQFF. Here the CDR3 DNA reads TGTGCCACCAACAGGGAGACCGATGAGCAGTTCTTC.

The chain recombines TRBV27 with TRBJ1-2; TRBD1 aligns across 7 bases. Germline values: CDR1 MNHEY, CDR2 SMNVEV (reference sequence). The CDR3 runs 16 residues. Trimming removed 5 bases from V and 7 bases from J; junction bases left unmatched: 16. CDR3 in DNA: TGTGCCAGCAGTGCCCTGACAGGGCGTAGGGGTTCTGGCTACACCTTC. This translates into CASSALTGRRGSGYTF.

The V gene is TRBV27, the J gene TRBJ2-5; 8 bases map to TRBD1. The J call may be incorrect, as the DNA end agrees better with TRBJ2-7. Germline assignment: CDR1 MNHEY and CDR2 SMNVEV (reference sequence). CDR3 length: 14 amino acids. The CDR3 is CASRARGQTYEQYF. The CDR3 nucleotides read TGTGCCAGCAGAGCCAGGGGGCAGACCTACGAGCAGTACTTC.

Remarks on this clone: This specimen includes other DNA sequences encoding the same CDR3. The chain combines TRBV20-1 with TRBJ2-3; no definite D call. CDR1 and CDR2 from the germline V gene are DFQATT and SNEGSKA (reference sequence). V gave up 3 bases and J gave up 2 bases, with 3 bases separating them. This CDR3 has 11 amino acids. The CDR3 loop is CSARLTDTQYF. CDR3 in DNA: TGCAGTGCTAGGCTCACAGATACGCAGTATTTT.